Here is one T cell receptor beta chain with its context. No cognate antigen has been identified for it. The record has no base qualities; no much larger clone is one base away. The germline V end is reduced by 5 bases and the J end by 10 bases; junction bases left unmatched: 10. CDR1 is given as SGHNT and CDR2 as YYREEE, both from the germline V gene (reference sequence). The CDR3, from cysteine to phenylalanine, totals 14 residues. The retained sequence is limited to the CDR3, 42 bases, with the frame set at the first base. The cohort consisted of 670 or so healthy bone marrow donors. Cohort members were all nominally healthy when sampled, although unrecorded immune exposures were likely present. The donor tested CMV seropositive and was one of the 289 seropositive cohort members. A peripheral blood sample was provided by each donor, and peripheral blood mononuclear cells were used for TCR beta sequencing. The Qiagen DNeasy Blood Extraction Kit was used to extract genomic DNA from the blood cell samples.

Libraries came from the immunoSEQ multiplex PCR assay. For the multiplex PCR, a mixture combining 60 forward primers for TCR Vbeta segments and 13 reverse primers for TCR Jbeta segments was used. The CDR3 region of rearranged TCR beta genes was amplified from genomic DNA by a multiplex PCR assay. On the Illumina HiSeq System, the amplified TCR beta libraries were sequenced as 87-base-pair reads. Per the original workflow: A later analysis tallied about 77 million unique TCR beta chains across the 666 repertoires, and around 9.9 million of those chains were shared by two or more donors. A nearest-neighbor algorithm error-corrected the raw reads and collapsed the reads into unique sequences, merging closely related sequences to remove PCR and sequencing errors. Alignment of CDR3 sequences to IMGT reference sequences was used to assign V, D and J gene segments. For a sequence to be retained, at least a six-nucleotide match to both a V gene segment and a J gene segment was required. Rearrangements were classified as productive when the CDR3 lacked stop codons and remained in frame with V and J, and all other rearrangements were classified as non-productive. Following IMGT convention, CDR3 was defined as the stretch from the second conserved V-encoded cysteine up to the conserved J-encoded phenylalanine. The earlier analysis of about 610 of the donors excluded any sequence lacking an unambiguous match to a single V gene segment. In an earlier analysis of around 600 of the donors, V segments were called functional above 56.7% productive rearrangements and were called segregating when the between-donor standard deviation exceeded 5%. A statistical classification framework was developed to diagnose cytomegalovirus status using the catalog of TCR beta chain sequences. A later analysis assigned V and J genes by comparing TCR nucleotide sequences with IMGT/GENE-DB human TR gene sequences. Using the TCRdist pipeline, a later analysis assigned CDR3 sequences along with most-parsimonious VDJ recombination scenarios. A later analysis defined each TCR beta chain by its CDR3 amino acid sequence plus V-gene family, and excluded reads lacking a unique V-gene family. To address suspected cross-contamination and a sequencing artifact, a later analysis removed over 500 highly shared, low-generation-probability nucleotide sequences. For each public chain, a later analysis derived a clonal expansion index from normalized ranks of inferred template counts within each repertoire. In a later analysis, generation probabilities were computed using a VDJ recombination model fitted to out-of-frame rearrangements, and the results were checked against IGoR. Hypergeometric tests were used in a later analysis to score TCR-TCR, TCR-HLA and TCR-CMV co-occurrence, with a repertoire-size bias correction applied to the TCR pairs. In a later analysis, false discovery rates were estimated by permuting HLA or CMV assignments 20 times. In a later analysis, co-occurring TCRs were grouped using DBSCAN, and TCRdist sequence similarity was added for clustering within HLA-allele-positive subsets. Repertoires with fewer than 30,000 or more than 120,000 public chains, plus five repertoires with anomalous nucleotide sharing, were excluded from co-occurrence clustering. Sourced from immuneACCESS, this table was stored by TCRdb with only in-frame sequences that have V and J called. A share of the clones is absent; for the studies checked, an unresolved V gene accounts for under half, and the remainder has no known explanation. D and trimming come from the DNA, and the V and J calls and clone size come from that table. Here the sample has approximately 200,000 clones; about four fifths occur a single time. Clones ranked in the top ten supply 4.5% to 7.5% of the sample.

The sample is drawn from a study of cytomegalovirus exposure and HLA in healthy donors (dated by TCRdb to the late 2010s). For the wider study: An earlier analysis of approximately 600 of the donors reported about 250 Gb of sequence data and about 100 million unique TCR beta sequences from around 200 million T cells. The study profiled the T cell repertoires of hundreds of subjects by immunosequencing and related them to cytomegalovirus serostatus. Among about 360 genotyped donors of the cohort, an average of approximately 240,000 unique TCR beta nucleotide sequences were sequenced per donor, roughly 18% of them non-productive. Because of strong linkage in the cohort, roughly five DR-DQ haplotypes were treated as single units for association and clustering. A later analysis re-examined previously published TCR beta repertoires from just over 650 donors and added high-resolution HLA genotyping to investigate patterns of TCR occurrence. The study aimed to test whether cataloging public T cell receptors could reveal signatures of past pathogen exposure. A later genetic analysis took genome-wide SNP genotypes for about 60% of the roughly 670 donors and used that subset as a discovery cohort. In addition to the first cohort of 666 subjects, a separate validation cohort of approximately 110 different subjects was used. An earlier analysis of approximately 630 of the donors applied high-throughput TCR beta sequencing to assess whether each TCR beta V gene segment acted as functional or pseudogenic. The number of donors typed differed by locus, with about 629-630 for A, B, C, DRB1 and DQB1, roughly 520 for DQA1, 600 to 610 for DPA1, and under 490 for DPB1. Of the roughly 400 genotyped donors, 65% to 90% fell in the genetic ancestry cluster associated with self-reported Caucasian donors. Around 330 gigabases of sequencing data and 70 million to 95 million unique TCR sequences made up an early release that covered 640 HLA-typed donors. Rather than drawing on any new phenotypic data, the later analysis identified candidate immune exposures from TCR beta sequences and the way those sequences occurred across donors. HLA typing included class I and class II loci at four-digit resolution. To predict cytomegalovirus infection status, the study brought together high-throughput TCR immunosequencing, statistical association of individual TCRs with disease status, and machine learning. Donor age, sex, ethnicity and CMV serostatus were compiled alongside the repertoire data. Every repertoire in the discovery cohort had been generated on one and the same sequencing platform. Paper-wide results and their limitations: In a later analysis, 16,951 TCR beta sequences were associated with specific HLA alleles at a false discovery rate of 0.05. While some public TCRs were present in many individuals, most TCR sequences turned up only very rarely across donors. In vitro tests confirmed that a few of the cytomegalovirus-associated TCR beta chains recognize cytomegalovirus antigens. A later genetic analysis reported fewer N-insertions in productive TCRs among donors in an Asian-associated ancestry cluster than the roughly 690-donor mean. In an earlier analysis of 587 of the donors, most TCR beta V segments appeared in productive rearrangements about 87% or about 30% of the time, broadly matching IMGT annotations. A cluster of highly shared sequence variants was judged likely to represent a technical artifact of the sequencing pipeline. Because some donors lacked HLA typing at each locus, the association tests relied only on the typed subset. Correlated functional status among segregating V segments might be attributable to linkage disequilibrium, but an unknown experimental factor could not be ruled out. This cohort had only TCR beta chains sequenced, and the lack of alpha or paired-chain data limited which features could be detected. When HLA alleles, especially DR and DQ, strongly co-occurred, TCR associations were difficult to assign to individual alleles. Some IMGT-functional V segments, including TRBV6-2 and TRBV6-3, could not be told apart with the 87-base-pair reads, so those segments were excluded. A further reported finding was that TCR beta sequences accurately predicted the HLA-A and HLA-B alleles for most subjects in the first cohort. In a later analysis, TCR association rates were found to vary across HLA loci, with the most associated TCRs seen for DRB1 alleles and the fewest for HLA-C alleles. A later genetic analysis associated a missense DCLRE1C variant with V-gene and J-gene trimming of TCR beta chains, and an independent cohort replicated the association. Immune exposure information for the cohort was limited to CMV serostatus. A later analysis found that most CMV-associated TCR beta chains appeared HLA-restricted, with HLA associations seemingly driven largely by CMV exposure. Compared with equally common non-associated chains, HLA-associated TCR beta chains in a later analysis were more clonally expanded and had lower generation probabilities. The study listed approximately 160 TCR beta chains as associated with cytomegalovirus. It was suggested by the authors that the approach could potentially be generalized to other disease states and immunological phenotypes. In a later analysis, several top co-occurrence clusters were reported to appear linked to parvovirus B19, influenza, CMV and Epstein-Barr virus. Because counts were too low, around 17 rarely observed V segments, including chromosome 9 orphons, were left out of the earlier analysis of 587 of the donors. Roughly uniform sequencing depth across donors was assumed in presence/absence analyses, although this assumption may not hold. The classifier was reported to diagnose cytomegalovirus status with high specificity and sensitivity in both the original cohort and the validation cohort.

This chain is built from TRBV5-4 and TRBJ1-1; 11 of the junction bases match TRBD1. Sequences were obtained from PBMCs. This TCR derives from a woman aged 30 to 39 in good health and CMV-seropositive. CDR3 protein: CASSQGTGGEGAFF. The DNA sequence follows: TGTGCCAGCAGTCAGGGGACAGGGGGAGAGGGAGCTTTCTTT.